This passage covers 20 T cell receptor beta chains from one sample sequenced in a study of T cells in Graves' hyperthyroidism and ophthalmopathy. Using RNA transcripts as the source, TCR beta CDR3 regions were amplified. The HTBI primer set served for first-round RT-PCR of the TCR CDR3. MiXCR, run by TCRdb on the multiplex PCR reads, gives a single entry per CDR3 protein. This sample has around 300,000 distinct CDR3 sequences, with approximately 14% found just once. The sample consisted of blood. These receptors all stem from a woman between 45 and 65 years old with Graves' hyperthyroidism that later progressed to Graves' ophthalmopathy.

This clonotype has ten or more counts. The gene calls are TRBV27 and TRBJ1-2, with TRBD1 as a possible D gene (5 bases). With 2 bases removed from V and 7 bases from J, the gap between germline ends came to 14 bases. This CDR3 contains 14 residues. In germline, CDR1 is MNHEY, CDR2 SMNVEV (reference sequence). For the CDR3, the DNA is TGTGCCAGCAGTTTAAACTGGGGGGAGGGTGGCTACACCTTC. The encoded protein is CASSLNWGEGGYTF.

This clonotype was detected only a few times. The chain has TRBV4-2 and TRBJ2-7; D is unresolved. V lost 0 bases, J lost 6 bases, and 15 bases lay in between. Germline CDR1 and CDR2: LGHNA and YNFKEQ. There are 15 residues in the CDR3. DNA for the CDR3: TGTGCCAGCAGCCAAGAAGCGATGGTTTCAGGCGAGCAGTACTTC. Protein sequence: CASSQEAMVSGEQYF.

This clonotype was counted at least ten times. The chain couples TRBV6-1 to TRBJ2-7; TRBD1 is a possible D gene (6 bases). This CDR3 spans 17 amino acids. With 7 bases removed from V and 3 bases from J, the gap between germline ends came to 25 bases. Germline V gene lookup returns CDR1 MNHNS and CDR2 SASEGT. CDR3 sequence: CASTYGRQGLVSYEQYF. The CDR3 bases are TGTGCCAGCACATATGGCAGGCAGGGGCTGGTGAGCTACGAGCAGTACTTC.

This clonotype was counted many times. This chain joins TRBV7-3 and TRBJ2-2; the match to TRBD2 covers 11 bases. The J segment lost 1 base and the V segment lost 2 bases, leaving 0 bases of the junction unmatched. The CDR3 runs to 16 residues. CDR1 SGHTA and CDR2 FQGTGA come from the germline V gene. CDR3 bases: TGTGCCAGCAGCTTAGGGACTAGCGGGAACACCGGGGAGCTGTTTTTT. Its protein product is CASSLGTSGNTGELFF. Looking up the rest from reference TRBV7-3 and TRBJ2-2 gives the full variable domain: GAGVSQTPSNKVTEKGKYVELRCDPISGHTALYWYRQSLGQGPEFLIYFQGTGAADDSGLPNDRFFAVRPEGSVSTLKIQRTERGDSAVYLCASSLGTSGNTGELFFGEGSRLTVL.

This clonotype was seen at least ten times. This chain links TRBV5-1 with TRBJ2-7; no firm D call. Germline V CDR1 and CDR2: SGHRS, YFSETQ. This CDR3 region has 15 residues. Between the trimmed V and J ends, which lost 0 bases and 0 bases, there was a span of 10 bases. CDR3 sequence reads: CASSLDSLSSYEQYF. The DNA of the CDR3 is TGCGCCAGCAGCTTGGACAGCCTCAGCTCCTACGAGCAGTACTTC.

In the case of this clonotype: Possible read error: a much larger clone is one base away. The V and J genes are TRBV28 and TRBJ2-7; D not certain. Germline values: CDR1 MDHEN, CDR2 SYDVKM. The CDR3 extends over 12 amino acids. CDR3 nucleotide sequence: TGTACCAGCAGTTTTAGGGCCTACGAGCAGTACTTC. Translation gives CTSSFRAYEQYF.

There are many counts of this clonotype. CDR3 sequence: CSASRDHYEQYF. In nucleotides, the CDR3 is TGCAGTGCTAGCCGAGACCACTACGAGCAGTACTTC. The V and J genes are TRBV20-1 and TRBJ2-7; no definite D call. V was trimmed by 3 bases and J by 3 bases, leaving 9 bases between them. This CDR3 has 12 residues. Germline V CDR1 and CDR2: DFQATT, SNEGSKA (reference sequence).

The V gene is TRBV5-1, the J gene TRBJ2-7; D is perhaps TRBD1 (6 bases). The CDR3 is 13 amino acids. V shed 3 bases and J shed 3 bases, with 10 bases lying between them. CDR1 is SGHRS, CDR2 YFSETQ, per germline. The CDR3 DNA reads TGCGCCAGCAGCTCGGACAGAATCTACGAGCAGTACTTC. Encoded protein: CASSSDRIYEQYF.

This clonotype was seen at least ten times. J is TRBJ1-2 and V is TRBV6-1; 9 nucleotides align to TRBD1. Trimming took 5 bases from V and 4 from J; bases not matched to a gene: 8. There are 15 residues in the CDR3. Germline lookup yields CDR1 MNHNS and CDR2 SASEGT. The CDR3 region has the DNA TGTGCCAGCAGTCGCCCCGGGACAGGGATCTATGGCTACACCTTC. Its translation: CASSRPGTGIYGYTF.

This clonotype occurred many times. The CDR3 loop reads CASSGSMDRDSNTGELFF. The DNA of the CDR3 is TGTGCCAGCAGTGGATCGATGGACAGGGATTCGAACACCGGGGAGCTGTTTTTT. The V call is TRBV6-1, the J call TRBJ2-2; 8 positions match TRBD1. Looked up from germline, CDR1 is MNHNS and CDR2 is SASEGT. There are 18 residues in the CDR3. V was clipped by 4 bases and J by 0 bases; unmatched bases: 10.

The count of this clonotype is one. The genes are TRBV5-1 and TRBJ2-7, with 10 bases that match TRBD2. V gave up 0 bases and J gave up 2 bases; unmatched junction bases: 5. From germline, CDR1 is SGHRS and CDR2 YFSETQ. The CDR3 runs 16 residues. The DNA for the CDR3 is TGCGCCAGCAGCTTGGGCCTAGCGGGAGCCGCCTACGAGCAGTACTTC. Encoded protein: CASSLGLAGAAYEQYF.

In this sample, this clonotype turned up many times. This chain connects TRBV28 to TRBJ2-3; D possibly uses TRBD1 or TRBD2 (5 bases each). The CDR3 covers 15 residues. The germline V and J ends were trimmed by 4 bases and 6 bases, with 17 bases remaining between them. Per germline, CDR1 MDHEN and CDR2 SYDVKM. The CDR3 loop reads CASSSRDPGEDTQYF. CDR3 DNA: TGTGCCAGCAGTTCCCGGGACCCAGGCGAGGATACGCAGTATTTT.

The chain carries TRBV18 and TRBJ2-7; the D call may be TRBD1 or TRBD2 (5 bases each). V was clipped by 6 bases and J by 3 bases, with 18 bases between them. CDR3 length equals 15 residues. The germline CDR1 and CDR2 sequences are KGHSH and LQKENI. The CDR3 loop reads CASSRNTGPLYEQYF. The CDR3 bases are TGTGCCAGCTCGCGCAATACGGGACCCCTCTACGAGCAGTACTTC.

This clonotype was picked up a small number of times. This chain joins TRBV10-3 and TRBJ2-7; 11 nucleotides line up with TRBD1. From germline, CDR1 is ENHRY and CDR2 SYGVKD. This CDR3 is built from 14 residues. Trimming at V came to 2 bases and at J to 6 bases, leaving 3 bases not matched to a gene. The CDR3 bases are TGTGCCATCAGTGAGCCGGACAGGGGGCTCGAGCAGTACTTC. Translated: CAISEPDRGLEQYF.

This clonotype was found many times. The rearrangement links TRBV18 to TRBJ2-7; a possible D gene is TRBD2 (5 bases). V was trimmed by 7 bases and J by 0 bases, leaving 13 bases between them. CDR1 and CDR2 from the germline V gene are KGHSH and LQKENI. The CDR3 is made up of 14 amino acids. CDR3 in amino acids: CASLSGMSSYEQYF. The DNA for the CDR3 is TGTGCCAGCTTGTCCGGGATGAGCTCCTACGAGCAGTACTTC.

This clonotype was recorded a few times. This chain links TRBV7-8 with TRBJ1-6, with TRBD1 identical over 10 bases. Germline CDR1 is SGHVS and CDR2 is FQNEAQ. With V trimmed by 1 base and J by 7 bases, 16 bases remained unmatched. The CDR3 sequence is 20 residues long. The CDR3 sequence is CASSLVRGTGAPLGNSPLHF. CDR3 coding DNA: TGTGCCAGCAGCTTAGTGCGAGGGACAGGGGCCCCTCTCGGGAATTCACCCCTCCACTTT.

This clonotype came up many times. The chain employs TRBV9 and TRBJ1-1; 7 bases match TRBD1. Germline values: CDR1 SGDLS, CDR2 YYNGEE. Germline trimming cut 4 bases from V and 0 bases from J; bases unmatched to any gene: 6. This CDR3 has 15 residues. For the CDR3, the DNA is TGTGCCAGCAGCACCCGGGACAGCCTGAACACTGAAGCTTTCTTT. Amino acids: CASSTRDSLNTEAFF.

This clonotype was detected many times. The chain links TRBV28 to TRBJ2-7; 8 bases align to TRBD2. The V and J ends lost 3 bases and 0 bases, in that order; junction bases with no gene match: 4. This CDR3 is built from 15 residues. Per germline, CDR1 MDHEN and CDR2 SYDVKM. CDR3 protein: CASSFRLAGSYEQYF. The DNA of the CDR3 is TGTGCCAGCAGTTTTCGTCTAGCGGGCTCCTACGAGCAGTACTTC.

The chain is built from TRBV28 and TRBJ2-3, with unresolved D. The CDR3 extends over 16 amino acids. Trimming took off 6 bases at V and 1 base at J, with 17 bases between the two ends. CDR1 and CDR2 from the germline V gene are MDHEN and SYDVKM. The CDR3 DNA reads TGTGCCAGCAGAACCAAATGGGAAAGGGGCACAGATACGCAGTATTTT. It encodes CASRTKWERGTDTQYF.

Ten or more counts support this clonotype. CDR3 nucleotides: TGTGCCAGCAGCCGCGGGGGCGAGCAGTACTTC. Translated: CASSRGGEQYF. The J gene is TRBJ2-7, the V gene TRBV9; 7 nucleotides line up with TRBD2. The CDR3 is 11 amino acids. Germline assignment: CDR1 SGDLS and CDR2 YYNGEE. V shed 4 bases and J 6 bases; nucleotides not matched to a gene: 1. The full variable domain, completed using reference TRBV9 and TRBJ2-7, is DSGVTQTPKHLITATGQRVTLRCSPRSGDLSVYWYQQSLDQGLQFLIQYYNGEERAKGNILERFSAQQFPDLHSELNLSSLELGDSALYFCASSRGGEQYFGPGTRLTVT.